This T cell receptor (beta chain) was recorded in a study of T cells in Graves' hyperthyroidism and ophthalmopathy. Study outcomes and limitations: Appearing also in blood were most of the thyroid clonotypes expanded above 0.001.

Absence of ophthalmopathy progression within 18 months defined stable Graves' hyperthyroidism. In patients aged 18 to 65, hyperthyroidism was newly diagnosed, with duration under 2 months. Authors of the study amplified TCR beta CDR3 regions from RNA transcripts. A set of HTBI primers served as the primers for a first-round RT-PCR of the TCR CDR3. TCRdb independently ran MiXCR on the multiplex PCR reads; one entry per CDR3 protein. There are 350,000 or so distinct CDR3 sequences in the sample; under 25% occur only once, and 50% lies in the top ten. Turning to this clonotype: The antigen is unknown.

CDR1 is SGHNT and CDR2 is YYREEE in the germline V gene (reference sequence). CDR3 length equals 12 residues. With V trimmed by 1 base and J by 5 bases, 0 bases remained unmatched. The source of this sequence is a woman aged 45 to 65 with Graves' hyperthyroidism. Sequencing input: blood. The chain carries TRBV5-4 and TRBJ2-7, with TRBD1 identical over 7 bases. CDR3 protein: CASSLQGDEQYF. The CDR3 DNA sequence: TGTGCCAGCAGCTTGCAGGGGGACGAGCAGTACTTC.